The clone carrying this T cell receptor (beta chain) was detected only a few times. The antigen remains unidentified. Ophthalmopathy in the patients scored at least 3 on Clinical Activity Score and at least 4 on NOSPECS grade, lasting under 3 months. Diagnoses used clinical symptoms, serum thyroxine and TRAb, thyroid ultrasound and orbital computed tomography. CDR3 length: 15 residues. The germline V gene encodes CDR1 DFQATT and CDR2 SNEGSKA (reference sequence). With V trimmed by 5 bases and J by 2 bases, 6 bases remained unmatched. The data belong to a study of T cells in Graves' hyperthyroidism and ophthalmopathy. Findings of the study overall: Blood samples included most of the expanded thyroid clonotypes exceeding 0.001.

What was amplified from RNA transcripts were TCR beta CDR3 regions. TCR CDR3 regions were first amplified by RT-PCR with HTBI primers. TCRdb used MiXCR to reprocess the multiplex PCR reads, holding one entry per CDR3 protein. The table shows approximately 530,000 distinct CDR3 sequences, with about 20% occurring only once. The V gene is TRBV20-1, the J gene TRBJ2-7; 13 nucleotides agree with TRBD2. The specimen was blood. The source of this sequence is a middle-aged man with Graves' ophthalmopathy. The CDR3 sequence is CSALATSGRPYEQYF. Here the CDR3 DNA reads TGCAGTGCTCTAGCGACTAGCGGGAGGCCCTACGAGCAGTACTTC.